These T cell receptor beta chains were read from a single sample in a study of cytomegalovirus exposure and HLA in healthy donors. The assay was immunoSEQ multiplex PCR, and TCRdb's table has in-frame clones only and misses some. Among some 150,000 clones listed, around 85% were seen once. Sequenced input: PBMCs. Every receptor here comes from a woman aged 25 to 45 in good health and CMV-seronegative. The CDR3 runs from the conserved cysteine through the conserved F or W. A D gene is named only where the DNA matches it firmly. A clone size is listed for some rows: how often the clone was seen (once, few, many), or a class if it is expanded.

clone_size cdr3_length j_call d_call v_call cdr3_aa cdr3_nt
. 16 TRBJ2-7 TRBD1 TRBV28 CASSLSPGTVSYEQYF TGTGCCAGCAGTTTATCCCCCGGGACAGTCTCCTACGAGCAGTACTTC
few 14 TRBJ1-3 TRBD1 TRBV6-5 CASSMTGDRNTIYF TGTGCCAGCAGCATGACAGGGGACCGAAACACCATATATTTT
. 14 TRBJ1-1 . TRBV5-4 CASSPPRGRTEAFF TGTGCCAGCAGCCCCCCCCGGGGGAGGACTGAAGCTTTCTTT
. 16 TRBJ1-3 TRBD1 TRBV9 CASSGGTGVSGNTIYF TGTGCCAGCAGCGGAGGGACAGGAGTCTCTGGAAACACCATATATTTT
. 17 TRBJ2-3 TRBD2 TRBV5-5 CASSWPPGLAGTDTQYF TGTGCCAGCAGCTGGCCTCCGGGACTAGCGGGCACAGATACGCAGTATTTT
few 13 TRBJ2-3 TRBD2 TRBV5-6 CASSLVGGDTQYF TGTGCCAGCAGCTTGGTCGGGGGGGATACGCAGTATTTT
. 13 TRBJ2-3 . TRBV6-5 CASSWKRGDTQYF TGTGCCAGCAGCTGGAAGAGAGGGGATACGCAGTATTTT
. 13 TRBJ2-2 . TRBV7-6 CASSLADTGELFF TGTGCCAGCAGCTTAGCCGACACCGGGGAGCTGTTTTTT
. 12 TRBJ2-5 . TRBV29-1 CSVAQGQETQYF TGCAGCGTTGCCCAGGGCCAAGAGACCCAGTACTTC
. 15 TRBJ2-1 TRBD2 TRBV28 CASSFDRGLGYEQFF TGTGCCAGCAGTTTTGATCGCGGACTAGGGTATGAGCAGTTCTTC
. 16 TRBJ2-3 TRBD2 TRBV11-2 CASSSESGGGTDTQYF TGTGCCAGCAGCTCAGAATCGGGGGGTGGCACAGATACGCAGTATTTT
. 15 TRBJ2-7 TRBD1 TRBV5-4 CASSSGTGQAYEQYF TGTGCCAGCAGCTCCGGGACAGGGCAGGCCTACGAGCAGTACTTC
. 14 TRBJ1-2 . TRBV6-6 CASSPRGEFYGYTF TGTGCCAGCAGTCCGCGGGGGGAGTTCTATGGCTACACCTTC
. 14 TRBJ1-5 TRBD1 TRBV6-5 CASSVTGLLQPQHF TGTGCCAGCAGTGTGACAGGGCTCCTTCAGCCCCAGCATTTT
. 16 TRBJ1-6 TRBD1 TRBV10-3 CAISERQGGENSPLHF TGTGCCATCAGTGAGCGACAGGGAGGAGAGAACTCACCCCTCCACTTT
. 14 TRBJ2-3 . TRBV5-6 CASSLSASPDTQYF TGTGCCAGCAGCTTGAGTGCTAGCCCAGATACGCAGTATTTT
. 12 TRBJ2-7 . TRBV10-2 CASRPARGEQYF TGCGCCAGCAGGCCGGCCCGGGGGGAGCAGTACTTC
. 15 TRBJ1-6 . TRBV27 CASSLNLAANSPLHF TGTGCCAGCAGTTTGAATTTAGCAGCGAATTCACCCCTCCACTTT
. 14 TRBJ2-7 . TRBV5-6 CASSITGISYEQYF TGTGCCAGCAGCATTACAGGAATCTCCTACGAGCAGTACTTC
. 13 TRBJ2-1 TRBD2 TRBV29-1 CSVIGTSAREQFF TGCAGCGTTATCGGGACTAGCGCCAGAGAGCAGTTCTTC
once 15 TRBJ2-1 . TRBV9 CASSASEAPRGEQFF TGTGCCAGCAGCGCTTCCGAGGCCCCCCGGGGTGAGCAGTTCTTC
. 13 TRBJ2-7 TRBD2 TRBV6-5 CASGSGGPYEQYF TGTGCCAGCGGTAGCGGGGGGCCCTACGAGCAGTACTTC
. 15 TRBJ1-5 TRBD1 TRBV5-1 CASSLAGQPNQPQHF TGCGCCAGCAGCTTGGCGGGACAGCCCAATCAGCCCCAGCATTTT
. 15 TRBJ2-1 TRBD2 TRBV5-1 CASSLVGRAKDEQFF TGCGCCAGCAGCTTGGTCGGGAGGGCCAAGGATGAGCAGTTCTTC
. 15 TRBJ2-5 TRBD1 TRBV6-6 CASSTPKDRAATQYF TGTGCCAGCAGTACACCAAAGGACAGGGCCGCGACCCAGTACTTC
few 14 TRBJ1-3 . TRBV29-1 CSVEEGGTGNTIYF TGCAGCGTGGAAGAGGGAGGGACTGGAAACACCATATATTTT
. 13 TRBJ2-7 . TRBV6-1 CASSYGGSYEQYF TGTGCCAGCAGCTACGGGGGCTCCTACGAGCAGTACTTC
. 15 TRBJ1-1 . TRBV6-1 CASSEALFGNTEAFF TGTGCCAGCAGTGAAGCGCTCTTCGGGAACACTGAAGCTTTCTTT
. 13 TRBJ2-7 TRBD1 TRBV5-1 CASTLAQGTEQYF TGCGCCAGCACCCTAGCACAGGGGACGGAGCAGTACTTC
. 15 TRBJ1-6 . TRBV6-5 CASSELRQQGSPLHF TGTGCCAGCAGCGAGTTAAGACAGCAGGGTTCACCCCTCCACTTT
once 15 TRBJ2-5 TRBD1 TRBV7-9 CASSSPGGSGETQYF TGTGCCAGCAGCTCCCCAGGGGGTAGTGGGGAGACCCAGTACTTC
. 12 TRBJ2-7 . TRBV28 CASRGGSYEQYF TGTGCCAGCCGCGGCGGATCCTACGAGCAGTACTTC
. 16 TRBJ2-7 . TRBV19 CASSAQGGRAVHEQYF TGTGCCAGTAGTGCCCAAGGTGGGCGGGCGGTCCACGAGCAGTACTTC